The 29 T cell receptor beta chains reported below all come from one sample, sequenced in a study of spatial heterogeneity in lung cancer. Indicated time point: sample taken at primary tumor resection. MiXCR was run by TCRdb on the 5' RACE reads, yielding one entry per CDR3 protein. The data hold tens of thousands of distinct CDR3 sequences, with roughly 12% observed a single time. The sample consisted of PBMCs, taken at surgery. The receptors here all came from a male donor with early-stage non-small cell lung cancer.

The chain is built from TRBV6-5 and TRBJ2-1, with D perhaps being TRBD1 or TRBD2 (6 bases each). Germline CDR1 reads MNHEY; CDR2 reads SVGAGI. The ends were cut back, 7 bases at V and 0 bases at J, with 13 bases in the middle. The CDR3 is 15 amino acids. CDR3 DNA: TGTGCCAGCACCCGGGGGACACTCTCCTACAATGAGCAGTTCTTC. Translated, it gives CASTRGTLSYNEQFF.

This chain uses TRBV20-1 with TRBJ2-2; D not certain. The CDR3 is 16 amino acids. Trimming removed 0 bases from V and 3 bases from J, with 14 bases in between. Germline CDR1 reads DFQATT; CDR2 reads SNEGSKA (reference sequence). CDR3 coding DNA: TGCAGTGCTAGAGAGTGGTCAGGTGGGGACACCGGGGAGCTGTTTTTT. This translates into CSAREWSGGDTGELFF.

The J gene is TRBJ2-5, the V gene TRBV7-2; TRBD2 aligns across 7 bases. Trimming removed 5 bases from V and 1 base from J; junction bases left unmatched: 7. The CDR3 runs to 15 residues. In germline, CDR1 is SGHTA, CDR2 FQGNSA. Here the CDR3 reads CASSLTSGTQETQYF. The CDR3 DNA reads as TGTGCCAGCAGCCTTACAAGCGGGACCCAAGAGACCCAGTACTTC. The full variable domain, its missing parts supplied by reference TRBV7-2 and TRBJ2-5, is GAGVSQSPSNKVTEKGKDVELRCDPISGHTALYWYRQSLGQGLEFLIYFQGNSAPDKSGLPSDRFSAERTGGSVSTLTIQRTQQEDSAVYLCASSLTSGTQETQYFGPGTRLLVL.

The chain couples TRBV28 to TRBJ2-7; TRBD2 is a possible D gene (7 bases). Germline V lookup: CDR1 MDHEN, CDR2 SYDVKM. This CDR3 has 14 amino acids. V dropped 6 bases and J dropped 3 bases, with 15 bases sitting between them. CDR3 residues: CASSGGRARYEQYF. DNA for the CDR3: TGTGCCAGCAGCGGGGGGCGGGCGCGCTACGAGCAGTACTTC.

The genes are TRBV27 and TRBJ1-6; no reliable D call. Germline V gives CDR1 MNHEY, CDR2 SMNVEV (reference sequence). V was clipped by 4 bases and J by 3 bases, with 7 bases between them. CDR3 length equals 14 residues. The CDR3 region is CASSSGDYNSPLHF. DNA for the CDR3: TGTGCCAGCAGTTCCGGGGACTATAATTCACCCCTCCACTTT.

This clonotype was observed a handful of times. V is TRBV12-3 or TRBV12-4 and J is TRBJ1-4, with D perhaps matching TRBD1 (5 bases). The CDR3 spans 15 residues. V lost 6 bases and J 4 bases, leaving 15 bases between the germline ends. CDR3: CASRRTQLLNEKLFF. In DNA form, the CDR3 reads TGTGCCAGCAGACGGACACAACTGCTTAATGAAAAACTGTTTTTT.

J is TRBJ2-4 and V is TRBV12-3 or TRBV12-4; D might be TRBD2 (6 bases). This CDR3 has 15 amino acids. Deletions cut 11 bases from V and 1 base from J, with 18 bases between. For the CDR3, the DNA is TGTGCCGGCACCCTCGGGGGATCGGCCAAAAACATTCAGTACTTC. Translation gives CAGTLGGSAKNIQYF.

This clonotype was seen a handful of times. The genes are TRBV12-3 or TRBV12-4 and TRBJ2-1; TRBD1 agrees at 7 bases. The ends lost 6 bases at V and 5 bases at J; junction bases unmatched: 10. The CDR3 consists of 15 residues. The CDR3 sequence is CASRSDREHDNEQFF. For the CDR3, the DNA is TGTGCCAGCAGATCAGACAGGGAACATGACAATGAGCAGTTCTTC.

This clonotype has at least ten counts. The rearrangement uses TRBV7-9 and TRBJ2-3, with D tentatively TRBD1 (6 bases). Germline loops: CDR1 SEHNR, CDR2 FQNEAQ (reference sequence). The CDR3 runs 15 residues. Trimming took 4 bases from V and 4 from J, leaving 15 bases between them. The CDR3 here is CASSSRGLLPDTQYF. In nucleotides, the CDR3 is TGTGCCAGCAGCTCGAGGGGGTTACTCCCAGATACGCAGTATTTT.

This clonotype was detected many times. The V call is TRBV9, the J call TRBJ2-6, with 7 bases identical to TRBD1. The CDR3 length is 14 residues. V trimming: 6 bases; J trimming: 4 bases; junction bases outside the gene matches: 4. CDR1 is SGDLS, CDR2 YYNGEE, per germline. The CDR3 bases are TGTGCCAGCACGACAGGGTCAGGGGCCAACGTCCTGACTTTC. It encodes CASTTGSGANVLTF.

The chain combines TRBV6-1 with TRBJ1-2; D gene unclear. The CDR3 loop spans 14 amino acids. CDR1 and CDR2 from the germline V gene are MNHNS and SASEGT. Trimming cost V 0 bases and J 4 bases, with 9 bases left between them. CDR3 amino acids: CASSEASPGYGYTF. CDR3 in DNA: TGTGCCAGCAGTGAAGCCTCCCCGGGCTATGGCTACACCTTC.

This clonotype has a handful of counts. Sequence at one end of the junction differs from germline and may be a read error. The V gene is TRBV29-1, the J gene TRBJ2-2; 7 bases fit TRBD1. The CDR3 sequence is 15 residues long. Germline CDR1 SQVTM, CDR2 ANQGSEA. The CDR3 coding sequence is TGCAGCGTGCTGACGGACCACAGGGGCACCGGGGAGCTGATTTTT. Protein product: CSVLTDHRGTGELIF.

The V and J genes are TRBV7-2 and TRBJ2-6; D perhaps matches TRBD1 (5 bases). Trimming removed 5 bases at V and 0 bases at J, with 14 bases between. The CDR3 is 17 amino acids. The germline CDR1 and CDR2 sequences are SGHTA and FQGNSA. The CDR3 sequence: CASSPRTSISGANVLTF. DNA of the CDR3: TGTGCCAGCAGCCCCCGGACATCGATCTCTGGGGCCAACGTCCTGACTTTC.

V is TRBV30 and J is TRBJ2-3; D may be TRBD2 (5 bases). From germline, CDR1 is GTSNPN and CDR2 SVGIG (reference sequence). Between the trimmed V and J ends, which lost 3 bases and 3 bases, there was a span of 13 bases. The CDR3 spans 14 residues. In nucleotides, the CDR3 is TGTGCCTGGAGATATAGCGCAGGAACAGATACGCAGTATTTT. It yields the protein CAWRYSAGTDTQYF.

V is TRBV7-2 and J is TRBJ1-5; a possible D gene is TRBD1 (5 bases). This CDR3 is 17 amino acids long. Between the trimmed V and J ends, which lost 0 bases and 0 bases, there was a span of 12 bases. Germline CDR1 is SGHTA and CDR2 is FQGNSA. The CDR3 coding sequence is TGTGCCAGCAGCTTAGCCGGACGGACATCTAGCAATCAGCCCCAGCATTTT. It is translated as CASSLAGRTSSNQPQHF.

V is TRBV28 and J is TRBJ1-2, with a possible D match to TRBD1 (6 bases). Trimming removed 6 bases from V and 0 bases from J, with 17 bases in between. CDR3 size: 16 residues. Germline loops: CDR1 MDHEN, CDR2 SYDVKM. This CDR3 reads CASSPPTGHSNYGYTF. The CDR3 DNA reads as TGTGCCAGCAGCCCTCCCACGGGACACTCTAACTATGGCTACACCTTC.

This rearrangement joins TRBV7-3 to TRBJ2-5, with 7 bases lining up with TRBD2. Germline V CDR1 and CDR2: SGHTA, FQGTGA. The CDR3 consists of 15 residues. V was clipped by 4 bases and J by 5 bases; unmatched bases: 10. The CDR3 loop is CASSYQGLELETQYF. CDR3 DNA sequence: TGTGCCAGCAGCTATCAAGGACTAGAATTGGAGACCCAGTACTTC.

This clonotype was counted a few times. The rearrangement uses TRBV12-3 or TRBV12-4 and TRBJ1-1; no firm D call. This CDR3 comprises 17 residues. The V gene lost 2 bases and the J gene lost 1 base, with 17 bases spanning the gap. The CDR3 loop is CASSLSRSLGANTEAFF. CDR3 coding DNA: TGTGCCAGCAGTTTATCGCGATCCTTGGGAGCGAACACTGAAGCTTTCTTT.

This clonotype was seen only a few times. The genes are TRBV5-1 and TRBJ2-3; TRBD1 matches at 8 bases. J gave up 1 base and V 1 base, and 8 bases lay outside the gene matches. Germline V gene sequence: CDR1 SGHRS, CDR2 YFSETQ. This CDR3 has 17 residues. The CDR3 region is CASSLNPPGQGTDTQYF. The CDR3 region has the DNA TGCGCCAGCAGCTTGAACCCTCCGGGACAGGGCACAGATACGCAGTATTTT. The full variable domain, completed using reference TRBV5-1 and TRBJ2-3, is KAGVTQTPRYLIKTRGQQVTLSCSPISGHRSVSWYQQTPGQGLQFLFEYFSETQRNKGNFPGRFSGRQFSNSRSEMNVSTLELGDSALYLCASSLNPPGQGTDTQYFGPGTRLTVL.

The chain links TRBV6-1 to TRBJ2-7; 7 bases are a match to TRBD1. This CDR3 region has 11 residues. Germline V gene sequence: CDR1 MNHNS, CDR2 SASEGT. Unmatched junction bases numbered 2, after V lost 1 base and J lost 11 bases. CDR3 sequence (DNA): TGTGCCAGCAGTGAAGTACAGGGGAAGTACTTC. Amino acid sequence: CASSEVQGKYF.

The chain is built from TRBV4-2 and TRBJ2-1; 9 positions agree with TRBD1. This CDR3 comprises 16 residues. Germline V lookup: CDR1 LGHNA, CDR2 YNFKEQ. V lost 0 bases to trimming and J lost 2 bases; unmatched junction nucleotides: 2. CDR3 loop: CASSQDWDRAYNEQFF. The CDR3 DNA reads TGTGCCAGCAGCCAAGACTGGGACAGGGCCTACAATGAGCAGTTCTTC.

At least ten counts were recorded for this clonotype. The genes are TRBV9 and TRBJ2-1, with 8 bases lining up with TRBD2. The germline gives CDR1 SGDLS, CDR2 YYNGEE. The CDR3 contains 15 residues. J lost 4 bases, V lost 4 bases, and 7 bases had no gene match. CDR3 sequence (DNA): TGTGCCAGCAGCCCCCACGAGCGGGGGTACAATGAGCAGTTCTTC. Its protein product is CASSPHERGYNEQFF.

This clonotype was found a few times. CDR3 bases: TGTGCCAGCAGCTGGGGACAGGTCTCGTTAAGCTCCTACGAGCAGTACTTC. The encoded protein is CASSWGQVSLSSYEQYF. The chain joins TRBV7-3 to TRBJ2-7; 8 nucleotides agree with TRBD1. CDR3 length equals 17 residues. The V segment lost 4 bases and the J segment 0 bases; nucleotides outside the gene matches: 11. Germline assignment: CDR1 SGHTA and CDR2 FQGTGA.

The rearrangement links TRBV6-1 to TRBJ1-5; unclear D gene. The germline V gene encodes CDR1 MNHNS and CDR2 SASEGT. This CDR3 has 13 residues. The V end was cut by 1 base, the J end by 6 bases, with 7 bases between. Written as DNA, the CDR3 is TGTGCCAGCAGTGAAGGAGAGGGTCAGCCCCAGCATTTT. It translates to CASSEGEGQPQHF.

This clonotype has ten or more counts. The DNA is omitted, as the CDR3 cannot be located on it reliably, and the CDR3 follows TCRdb's listing. This chain uses TRBV6-5 with TRBJ1-5; the DNA was not compared with TRBD1, the D call given in the table. Termini included, the CDR3 measures 16 amino acids. Germline-derived CDR1 and CDR2 are MNHEY and SVGAGI. This chain's CDR3 is CASSSSGPSSNQPQHF.

The V call is TRBV2, the J call TRBJ1-2, with D tentatively TRBD1 (5 bases). From germline, CDR1 is SNHLY and CDR2 FYNNEI. This CDR3 region has 13 residues. Trimming took off 2 bases at V and 2 bases at J, with 6 bases between the two ends. The CDR3 spells CASSERQNYGYTF. CDR3 coding DNA: TGTGCCAGCAGTGAACGACAGAACTATGGCTACACCTTC.

The genes are TRBV6-5 and TRBJ2-7; 9 bases match TRBD1. Germline CDR1 and CDR2: MNHEY and SVGAGI. The CDR3 contains 20 residues. V lost 5 bases and J lost 6; bases outside the gene matches: 26. The CDR3 bases are TGTGCCAGCAGTCCATATCACCCCCGGTTATACGGGACAGGGATGAGCGAGCAGTACTTC. Its protein product is CASSPYHPRLYGTGMSEQYF.

There are a few counts of this clonotype. The chain has TRBV20-1 and TRBJ1-2, with D unresolved. In germline, CDR1 is DFQATT, CDR2 SNEGSKA (reference sequence). CDR3 length: 14 residues. CDR3 region: CRTEWGTNIEGYTF. In DNA, the CDR3 is TGCAGAACAGAATGGGGAACCAATATAGAAGGCTACACCTTC.

The CDR3 region has the DNA TGCGCCAGCAGCCGAGGTTCTTCCCCGATACTTGGCTACACCTTC. Translated: CASSRGSSPILGYTF. The J gene is TRBJ1-2, the V gene TRBV4-1; D not resolved. This CDR3 comprises 15 residues. Germline loops: CDR1 MGHRA, CDR2 YSYEKL. V lost 4 bases and J lost 7, with 19 bases in between.